Listed here is a single T cell receptor beta chain. The assay was immunoSEQ multiplex PCR, and TCRdb's table has in-frame clones only and misses some. The table lists 100,000 to 150,000 clones, roughly 90% of them singletons. The sample originates from a study of control samples from healthy donors and cancer patients. Germline assignment: CDR1 SQVTM and CDR2 ANQGSEA. V was pared by 5 bases and J by 2 bases, with 12 bases between. The CDR3 sequence is 13 residues long. Source material: blood. This clonotype originated in a man in his late teens or twenties in good health. V is TRBV29-1 and J is TRBJ1-2; D may be TRBD1 (6 bases). CDR3 coding DNA: TGCAGCGTTACCCCCGGGGGCAACTATGGCTACACCTTC. This sequence encodes CSVTPGGNYGYTF.